Each of the 9 T cell receptor beta chains below was sequenced from the same sample in a study of identifying expanded T cells in peripheral blood. The method was immunoSEQ multiplex PCR; TCRdb's version includes in-frame clones alone and lacks a portion of them. This sample has about 54,000 clones, with roughly 90% found just once. Sequenced: blood. These receptors were collected from a person between 18 and 69 years old in good health.

The rearrangement joins TRBV9 to TRBJ2-2, with TRBD2 matching 10 bases. The CDR3 runs to 15 residues. V shed 5 bases, J shed 2 bases, and the junction held 3 bases outside the gene matches. Germline V lookup: CDR1 SGDLS, CDR2 YYNGEE. The CDR3 spells CASSASGGNTGELFF. The DNA of the CDR3 is TGTGCCAGCAGTGCTAGCGGGGGAAACACCGGGGAGCTGTTTTTT.

The chain recombines TRBV11-3 with TRBJ2-7; TRBD1 might be the D (6 bases). Germline lookup yields CDR1 SGHNT and CDR2 YENEEA. With 1 base removed from V and 4 bases from J, the gap between germline ends came to 11 bases. This CDR3 is 14 amino acids long. This CDR3 reads CASSLGGTTYEQYF. CDR3 nucleotides: TGTGCCAGCAGCTTAGGGGGGACAACTTACGAGCAGTACTTC.

In its sample, this clone was seen once. This rearrangement joins TRBV6-5 to TRBJ2-3, with D possibly TRBD1 on 6 matching bases. Trimming stripped 6 bases from V and 8 bases from J, with 21 bases between. CDR1 is MNHEY and CDR2 is SVGAGI in the germline V gene. The CDR3 consists of 15 residues. The CDR3 loop reads CASRAPTGTVGTQYF. CDR3 coding DNA: TGTGCCAGCAGGGCCCCGACAGGCACCGTGGGTACGCAGTATTTT.

The V and J genes are TRBV30 and TRBJ1-2, with D unresolved. The CDR3 totals 13 residues. Trimming removed 2 bases from V and 8 bases from J, with 15 bases in between. CDR1 GTSNPN and CDR2 SVGIG come from the germline V gene (reference sequence). The CDR3 region has the DNA TGTGCCTGGAGTTTCGGCGGCATGGAAGGCTACACCTTC. Encoded protein: CAWSFGGMEGYTF.

This chain uses TRBV9 with TRBJ2-1, with 8 bases matching TRBD2. CDR3 length equals 15 residues. The junction had 8 bases not matched to a gene; V was cut back by 0 bases and J by 9 bases. CDR1 is SGDLS, CDR2 YYNGEE, per germline. CDR3 residues: CASSVGGTSGIEQFF. CDR3 nucleotide sequence: TGTGCCAGCAGCGTAGGGGGGACTAGTGGAATTGAGCAGTTCTTC.

The chain is built from TRBV5-1 and TRBJ2-5, with D possibly being TRBD2 (5 bases). The V gene's germline CDR1 is SGHRS and CDR2 YFSETQ. The V end was cut by 1 base, the J end by 5 bases, with 12 bases between. The CDR3 has 14 residues. The CDR3 DNA follows: TGCGCCAGCAGCTTGCTAGCCGGGTTGGAGACCCAGTACTTC. As protein: CASSLLAGLETQYF. The whole variable domain, filled in from reference TRBV5-1 and TRBJ2-5, reads KAGVTQTPRYLIKTRGQQVTLSCSPISGHRSVSWYQQTPGQGLQFLFEYFSETQRNKGNFPGRFSGRQFSNSRSEMNVSTLELGDSALYLCASSLLAGLETQYFGPGTRLLVL.

V usage is TRBV7-2 and J usage is TRBJ2-3; 7 nucleotides line up with TRBD2. Germline-derived CDR1 and CDR2 are SGHTA and FQGNSA. V was clipped by 1 base and J by 6 bases; unmatched bases: 4. CDR3 size: 14 residues. CDR3 DNA sequence: TGTGCCAGCAGCTTAGAGGGGAGGGCCGATACGCAGTATTTT. It yields the protein CASSLEGRADTQYF.

This chain connects TRBV5-1 to TRBJ2-7; D not resolved. CDR1 and CDR2 (germline): SGHRS, YFSETQ. The CDR3 runs to 14 residues. V was pared by 0 bases and J by 3 bases, with 10 bases between. CDR3: CASSLVAGNYEQYF. As DNA, the CDR3 is TGCGCCAGCAGCTTGGTTGCAGGAAACTACGAGCAGTACTTC.

The chain carries TRBV5-1 and TRBJ2-7; D is unclear. The germline V gene has CDR1 SGHRS and CDR2 YFSETQ. CDR3 length equals 12 residues. The V end lost 0 bases, the J end lost 10 bases, and 11 bases lay between the germline ends. CDR3 in DNA: TGCGCCAGCAGCTTGGATCCAGCCAGTCAGTACTTC. Translation gives CASSLDPASQYF. The full variable domain, with the rest looked up from reference TRBV5-1 and TRBJ2-7, is KAGVTQTPRYLIKTRGQQVTLSCSPISGHRSVSWYQQTPGQGLQFLFEYFSETQRNKGNFPGRFSGRQFSNSRSEMNVSTLELGDSALYLCASSLDPASQYFGPGTRLTVT.